This is a list of T cell receptor beta chains from one sample in a study of blood T cells in healthy people across ages. A single record per CDR3 protein comes from TCRdb applying MiXCR to the 5' RACE reads. The sample consists of about 930,000 distinct CDR3 sequences, roughly 28% of them appearing once. These data also featured in a second study, about T cells of mothers and their children.

Input material: blood. The receptors were sampled from a woman aged 40 to 50 in good health. Each CDR3 is given with its conserved first and last residue. The D gene is left open where the match is weak. The size of a clone is reported for some rows only, either as once, few or many, or as a class for expanded clones.

D	size	V	J	DNA	CDR3
.	few	TRBV27	TRBJ2-2	TGTGCCAGCAGGAGGGGACGGAACACCGGGGAGCTGTTTTTT	CASRRGRNTGELFF
.	.	TRBV28	TRBJ2-7	TGTGCCAGCGCCCCCCGGGGGTACGAGCAGTACTTC	CASAPRGYEQYF
TRBD1	.	TRBV7-3	TRBJ2-1	TGTGCCAGCAGCTTCGGGACAGGGTACAAAGAGCAGTTCTTC	CASSFGTGYKEQFF
TRBD2	few	TRBV28	TRBJ2-3	TGTGCCAGCAGTTTATTGTCTAGCGGGGGGGCCGCAACAGATACGCAGTATTTT	CASSLLSSGGAATDTQYF
.	.	TRBV18	TRBJ2-4	TGTGCCAGCTCACCACTGAGCACCAAAAACATTCAGTACTTC	CASSPLSTKNIQYF
.	many	TRBV5-1	TRBJ1-2	TGCGCCAGCAGCTTGGACAGTTCAACTATGGTGGGCTACACCTTC	CASSLDSSTMVGYTF
TRBD2	few	TRBV7-3	TRBJ2-5	TGTGCCAGCAGCTCGGGACTAGCGGCTTACAATGAGCAGTACTTC	CASSSGLAAYNEQYF
.	few	TRBV20-1	TRBJ1-1	TGCAGTGCTAGAAAGGCCTGGCAAGCTTTCTTT	CSARKAWQAFF
.	.	TRBV29-1	TRBJ1-1	TGCAGCGTTGAATGGGGGTTCCACATGAACACTGAAGCTTTCTTT	CSVEWGFHMNTEAFF
.	few	TRBV4-3	TRBJ2-3	TGCGCCAGCAGCCAAGCATTGGGCGGGGGCACAGATACGCAGTATTTT	CASSQALGGGTDTQYF
.	.	TRBV7-2	TRBJ2-7	TGTGCCAGCAGCTTCGAATTGGGATTGGGGGTTAGCTCCTACGAGCAGTACTTC	CASSFELGLGVSSYEQYF
.	.	TRBV2	TRBJ1-4	TGTGCCAGCATTGGGGCAGACGCAACTAATGAAAAACTGTTTTTT	CASIGADATNEKLFF
.	.	TRBV7-9	TRBJ1-2	TGTGCCAGCAGCGTAGTCGTCGGGGGAAGTGATGGCTACACCTTC	CASSVVVGGSDGYTF
.	.	TRBV7-3	TRBJ2-3	TGTGCCAGCAGCTTCCAGTCAACAGATACGCAGTATTTT	CASSFQSTDTQYF
.	.	TRBV12-3/TRBV12-4	TRBJ2-3	TGTGCCAGCAGTTTTATACAGGACACAGATACGCAGTATTTT	CASSFIQDTDTQYF
.	few	TRBV4-1	TRBJ2-1	TGCGCCAGCAGCCAAGATCGCCCAGATGAGCAGTTCTTC	CASSQDRPDEQFF
.	many	TRBV7-2	TRBJ2-3	TGTGCCAGCAGCTTAAGCAATGTCGTGCCAGATACGCAGTATTTT	CASSLSNVVPDTQYF
TRBD1	few	TRBV10-3	TRBJ2-7	TGTGCCATCGGACAGGGGAGAGGTGAGCAGTACTTC	CAIGQGRGEQYF
TRBD1	many	TRBV10-3	TRBJ1-2	TGTGCCATCAGTGAGCCCAACAGGGGCCGCCCGTATGGCTACACCTTC	CAISEPNRGRPYGYTF
.	.	TRBV6-1	TRBJ1-5	TGTGCCAGCACTCGTTTTGGCAATCAGCCCCAGCATTTT	CASTRFGNQPQHF
.	.	TRBV5-5	TRBJ2-4	TGTGCCAGCAGCTTGGCCGAGTTTCTAGCCAAAAACATTCAGTACTTC	CASSLAEFLAKNIQYF
TRBD2	few	TRBV7-8	TRBJ2-3	TGTGCCAGCAGCTTCCCCAGCGGGATTAGCACAGATACGCAGTATTTT	CASSFPSGISTDTQYF
.	.	TRBV14	TRBJ2-3	TGTGCCAGCAGCCAAGGGCTGGGCGGCTACAGCACAGATACGCAGTATTTT	CASSQGLGGYSTDTQYF
TRBD2	few	TRBV12-3/TRBV12-4	TRBJ2-5	TGTGCCAGCAGTGAAACTAGCGGGGGGGCCGGAGAGACCCAGTACTTC	CASSETSGGAGETQYF
TRBD1	.	TRBV5-1	TRBJ2-3	TGCGCCAGCAGCTTGAAGGGGACAGGGGTTGGCGCAGATACGCAGTATTTT	CASSLKGTGVGADTQYF
.	few	TRBV24-1	TRBJ2-7	TGTGCCACCAGTGATGACAGGGCGGGGGAGCAGTACTTC	CATSDDRAGEQYF
.	many	TRBV9	TRBJ2-3	TGTGCCAGCAGCGTAGGGGGGGGCCCCACAGATACGCAGTATTTT	CASSVGGGPTDTQYF
TRBD1	.	TRBV7-2	TRBJ1-1	TGTGCCAGCAGCCATTCCAGGGGGACGATTGGGAACACTGAAGCTTTCTTT	CASSHSRGTIGNTEAFF
.	.	TRBV14	TRBJ2-2	TGTGCCAGCAGATTACAGACCACCGGGGAGCTGTTTTTT	CASRLQTTGELFF
TRBD2	.	TRBV2	TRBJ2-7	TGTGCCAGCACCCAGGGACTAGTCAGTAAGCAGTACTTC	CASTQGLVSKQYF
.	.	TRBV4-1	TRBJ2-7	TGCGCCAGCAGCCAAGATGGCGGTGGCTCCTACGAGCAGTACTTC	CASSQDGGGSYEQYF
.	.	TRBV5-1	TRBJ2-1	TGCGCCAGCAGCACCCTGCGAGGGAACAATGAGCAGTTCTTC	CASSTLRGNNEQFF
.	.	TRBV7-2	TRBJ2-1	TGTGCCAGCAGCAATCTAGACTATGAGCAGTTCTTC	CASSNLDYEQFF
.	few	TRBV3-1	TRBJ2-5	TGTGCCAGCAGCCAAGGCCTTCCGGAAAGGGATAGGGGGGAGACCCAGTACTTC	CASSQGLPERDRGETQYF